Presented here are 29 T cell receptor beta chains from one specimen sequenced in a study of cytomegalovirus exposure and HLA in healthy donors. With 60 Vbeta and 13 Jbeta primers, the PCR was carried out. TCRdb's table, derived via immunoSEQ multiplex PCR, lists solely in-frame clones and lacks some. The sample yields 99,000 or so clones, roughly 13% seen once. Sequencing was done on a sample of PBMCs. The receptors were gathered from a man aged 35 to 55 in good health and CMV-seropositive.

The J gene is TRBJ1-1, the V gene TRBV7-9; maybe TRBD1 (6 bases). CDR1 and CDR2 (germline): SEHNR, FQNEAQ (reference sequence). The CDR3 totals 13 residues. V was trimmed by 5 bases and J by 1 base, leaving 8 bases between them. The CDR3 coding sequence is TGTGCCAGCAGCGGACAGAGGAACACTGAAGCTTTCTTT. It codes for CASSGQRNTEAFF. Filled out from reference TRBV7-9 and TRBJ1-1, the complete variable domain reads DTGVSQNPRHKITKRGQNVTFRCDPISEHNRLYWYRQTLGQGPEFLTYFQNEAQLEKSRLLSDRFSAERPKGSFSTLEIQRTEQGDSAMYLCASSGQRNTEAFFGQGTRLTVV.

This chain's CDR3 is CASGQQGAGEQYF. The DNA for the CDR3 is TGTGCTAGTGGCCAACAGGGGGCAGGGGAGCAGTACTTC. This chain connects TRBV12-5 to TRBJ2-7; TRBD1 matches 9 bases. The junction had 7 bases not matched to a gene; V was cut back by 6 bases and J by 7 bases. This CDR3 contains 13 residues. Germline V gives CDR1 LGHNT, CDR2 FRNRAP.

V and J are TRBV28 and TRBJ2-3; possible D gene TRBD1, 6 bases. There are 14 residues in the CDR3. CDR1 is MDHEN, CDR2 SYDVKM, per germline. The V and J ends lost 3 bases and 4 bases respectively, with 11 bases between them. CDR3 in amino acids: CASSLPGASDTQYF. CDR3 DNA: TGTGCCAGCAGTTTGCCAGGGGCGTCAGATACGCAGTATTTT.

The J gene is TRBJ2-7, the V gene TRBV9; D perhaps matches TRBD1 (6 bases). CDR1 and CDR2 (germline): SGDLS, YYNGEE. The ends were cut back, 2 bases at V and 6 bases at J, with 12 bases in the middle. CDR3 length: 13 residues. CDR3 sequence: CASSVAGDGEQYF. The CDR3, as DNA: TGTGCCAGCAGCGTGGCAGGGGACGGCGAGCAGTACTTC.

This clone was counted only a few times. This specimen includes other DNA sequences encoding the same CDR3. The V and J genes are TRBV5-6 and TRBJ2-7, with 10 bases fitting TRBD1. V gave up 4 bases and J gave up 4 bases; unmatched junction bases: 5. The CDR3 runs to 14 residues. The germline CDR1 and CDR2 sequences are SGHDT and YYEEEE. The CDR3 region is CASSKGQGRYEQYF. CDR3 nucleotides: TGTGCCAGCAGCAAGGGACAGGGGAGGTACGAGCAGTACTTC.

The chain has TRBV27 and TRBJ1-1; 7 bases align to TRBD1. CDR3 size: 15 residues. CDR1 is MNHEY, CDR2 SMNVEV, per germline (reference sequence). J gave up 4 bases and V 6 bases, and 11 bases lay outside the gene matches. CDR3 in amino acids: CASRAAAGGFTEAFF. Here the CDR3 DNA reads TGTGCCAGCAGGGCCGCCGCAGGGGGTTTCACTGAAGCTTTCTTT.

In this sample, this clone turned up a few times. The chain carries TRBV5-1 and TRBJ2-2; 10 bases map to TRBD1. The V and J ends lost 3 bases and 4 bases, in that order; junction bases with no gene match: 3. CDR1 SGHRS and CDR2 YFSETQ come from the germline V gene. The CDR3 consists of 15 residues. The CDR3 bases are TGCGCCAGCAGCTCGACAGGGGGCTTCACCGGGGAGCTGTTTTTT. Translated: CASSSTGGFTGELFF.

This clone occurred a few times. This chain uses TRBV7-2 with TRBJ2-6; no firm D call. This CDR3 has 16 residues. V lost 5 bases to trimming and J lost 2 bases, with 13 bases between them. Per germline, CDR1 SGHTA and CDR2 FQGNSA. For the CDR3, the DNA is TGTGCCAGCAGCCTAAGCGTGGATCCTGGGGCCAACGTCCTGACTTTC. This translates into CASSLSVDPGANVLTF. The variable domain in full, with the rest retrieved from reference TRBV7-2 and TRBJ2-6, is GAGVSQSPSNKVTEKGKDVELRCDPISGHTALYWYRQSLGQGLEFLIYFQGNSAPDKSGLPSDRFSAERTGGSVSTLTIQRTQQEDSAVYLCASSLSVDPGANVLTFGAGSRLTVL.

This clone has only a few counts. The gene calls are TRBV5-1 and TRBJ2-7, with 7 bases fitting TRBD1. Germline V lookup: CDR1 SGHRS, CDR2 YFSETQ. After removal of 4 bases from V and 2 bases from J, the junction contained 9 bases not matched to a gene. The CDR3 runs to 15 residues. The CDR3 bases are TGCGCCAGCAGCGAGACGGGGACAGTCGCCTACGAGCAGTACTTC. It is translated as CASSETGTVAYEQYF.

This clone was recorded a few times. V usage is TRBV12-5 and J usage is TRBJ2-1; 7 bases agree with TRBD2. The CDR3 sequence is 13 residues long. With V trimmed by 9 bases and J by 2 bases, 4 bases remained unmatched. Germline V CDR1 and CDR2: LGHNT, FRNRAP. The CDR3 region has the DNA TGTGCTAGCCGGGAGGACCCCTACAATGAGCAGTTCTTC. It translates to CASREDPYNEQFF.

This clone was found a few times. The chain links TRBV2 to TRBJ1-3; 9 bases align to TRBD1. CDR1 and CDR2 from the germline V gene are SNHLY and FYNNEI. This CDR3 has 18 amino acids. V was pared by 4 bases and J by 0 bases, with 10 bases of the junction left unmatched. This CDR3 is CASSAFPGTGSSGNTIYF. The CDR3 nucleotides are TGTGCCAGCAGTGCCTTTCCTGGGACAGGGAGCTCTGGAAACACCATATATTTT.

This clone appeared a few times. V gene TRBV4-1 combines with J gene TRBJ2-3; no firm D call. This CDR3 is built from 14 residues. V lost 1 base and J 2 bases, leaving 7 bases between the germline ends. Germline values: CDR1 MGHRA, CDR2 YSYEKL. The CDR3 is CASSQGYTTDTQYF. The CDR3 DNA is TGCGCCAGCAGCCAAGGTTACACCACAGATACGCAGTATTTT.

In nucleotides, the CDR3 is TGTGCCAGCAGCCCAGGGGGATCGGGGAACACTGAAGCTTTCTTT. Translated, it gives CASSPGGSGNTEAFF. The V gene is TRBV7-9, the J gene TRBJ1-1; 7 nucleotides align to TRBD1. Germline CDR1 and CDR2: SEHNR and FQNEAQ (reference sequence). V lost 5 bases, J lost 1 base, and 7 bases stayed unmatched. CDR3 size: 15 residues.

This chain uses TRBV9 with TRBJ2-1, with 8 bases lining up with TRBD1. Losses at the gene ends were 6 bases for V and 3 bases for J; bases not matched to a gene: 8. Germline assignment: CDR1 SGDLS and CDR2 YYNGEE. The CDR3 runs to 15 residues. The CDR3 loop reads CASTPPDRGYNEQFF. CDR3 coding DNA: TGTGCCAGCACCCCCCCAGACAGGGGCTACAATGAGCAGTTCTTC.

This clone was detected a few times. CDR3 sequence (DNA): TGTGCCAGCAGCTCCGGGGGACCCGTGTTCTTC. As protein: CASSSGGPVFF. The rearrangement joins TRBV11-3 to TRBJ2-1; perhaps TRBD2 as D (6 bases). Deletions cut 4 bases from V and 15 bases from J, with 13 bases between. Germline V gives CDR1 SGHNT, CDR2 YENEEA. The CDR3 contains 11 residues.

The V call is TRBV4-1, the J call TRBJ2-1, with 8 bases identical to TRBD2. The CDR3 consists of 16 residues. CDR1 and CDR2 (germline): MGHRA, YSYEKL. Unmatched junction bases numbered 8, after V lost 4 bases and J lost 3 bases. The CDR3 DNA sequence: TGCGCCAGCAGCCTTATTTTTCGGGAGGGCTACAATGAGCAGTTCTTC. It encodes CASSLIFREGYNEQFF.

This clone showed up just a few times. The chain couples TRBV30 to TRBJ2-7, with 10 bases lining up with TRBD1. J gave up 5 bases and V 8 bases, and 6 bases lay outside the gene matches. The germline V gene encodes CDR1 GTSNPN and CDR2 SVGIG (reference sequence). The CDR3 totals 12 residues. This CDR3 is CAADRGRDEQYF. The CDR3 DNA reads as TGTGCCGCCGACAGGGGGCGAGACGAGCAGTACTTC.

This clone has just a few counts. The rearrangement uses TRBV30 and TRBJ1-2; tentative D call: TRBD1 (6 bases). CDR1 is GTSNPN, CDR2 SVGIG, per germline (reference sequence). This CDR3 comprises 12 residues. Trimming removed 4 bases from V and 4 bases from J, with 10 bases in between. CDR3 sequence: CAWNRDSYGYTF. CDR3 bases: TGTGCCTGGAACAGGGATAGCTATGGCTACACCTTC.

This clone was detected a few times. V is TRBV7-6 and J is TRBJ2-7, with a weak D call TRBD2 (6 bases). CDR1 and CDR2 from the germline V gene are SGHVS and FNYEAQ. V shed 4 bases and J shed 4 bases, with 17 bases lying between them. This CDR3 has 15 residues. CDR3 nucleotides: TGTGCCAGCAGCTCGATAGTAGGGACTCATTACGAGCAGTACTTC. Translating it yields CASSSIVGTHYEQYF.

This clone has more than one count but fewer than ten. The CDR3 protein is CASSQDSGRARGEQFF. Written as DNA, the CDR3 is TGCGCCAGCAGCCAAGACAGCGGGAGGGCCAGGGGTGAGCAGTTCTTC. This chain connects TRBV4-1 to TRBJ2-1, with 10 bases that match TRBD2. Germline V gene data show CDR1 as MGHRA and CDR2 as YSYEKL. This CDR3 is 16 amino acids long. V shed 0 bases and J 9 bases; nucleotides not matched to a gene: 8.

This sequence joins TRBV19 and TRBJ2-3, with 8 bases fitting TRBD1. Trimming at V came to 8 bases and at J to 5 bases, leaving 9 bases not matched to a gene. The CDR3 runs to 14 residues. Germline assignment: CDR1 LNHDA and CDR2 SQIVND (reference sequence). CDR3 coding DNA: TGTGCCAGTTCCAGGGGGCAGAATGGAGATACGCAGTATTTT. This translates into CASSRGQNGDTQYF. The full variable domain, rest sourced from reference TRBV19 and TRBJ2-3, is DGGITQSPKYLFRKEGQNVTLSCEQNLNHDAMYWYRQDPGQGLRLIYYSQIVNDFQKGDIAEGYSVSREKKESFPLTVTSAQKNPTAFYLCASSRGQNGDTQYFGPGTRLTVL.

In its sample, this clone was seen a few times. This chain uses TRBV15 with TRBJ2-7; unclear D gene. With 0 bases removed from V and 1 base from J, the gap between germline ends came to 7 bases. This CDR3 is built from 14 residues. Germline CDR1 is LNHNV and CDR2 is YYDKDF (reference sequence). The CDR3 DNA reads TGTGCCACCAGCAGAGATCTGGAGTCCTACGAGCAGTACTTC. Translation: CATSRDLESYEQYF. The full variable domain, rest sourced from reference TRBV15 and TRBJ2-7, is DAMVIQNPRYQVTQFGKPVTLSCSQTLNHNVMYWYQQKSSQAPKLLFHYYDKDFNNEADTPDNFQSRRPNTSFCFLDIRSPGLGDTAMYLCATSRDLESYEQYFGPGTRLTVT.

This clone occurred a few times. V and J are TRBV29-1 and TRBJ2-2; D is perhaps TRBD2 (6 bases). V was pared by 4 bases and J by 7 bases, with 22 bases between. This CDR3 is 16 amino acids long. Germline assignment: CDR1 SQVTM and CDR2 ANQGSEA. CDR3 loop: CSVGGAMGGIVGELFF. CDR3 in DNA: TGCAGCGTTGGCGGGGCTATGGGCGGGATAGTCGGGGAGCTGTTTTTT.

This clone was counted a few times. The chain couples TRBV6-5 to TRBJ2-2; perhaps TRBD1 as D (6 bases). Germline V gene sequence: CDR1 MNHEY, CDR2 SVGAGI. The CDR3 has 13 residues. Trimming removed 5 bases at V and 7 bases at J, with 11 bases between. CDR3 residues: CASSIQGHGELFF. The CDR3, as DNA: TGTGCCAGCAGTATACAGGGTCACGGGGAGCTGTTTTTT.

This chain joins TRBV5-1 and TRBJ2-7; D uncertain. In germline, CDR1 is SGHRS, CDR2 YFSETQ. This CDR3 spans 12 amino acids. Trimming took off 3 bases at V and 4 bases at J, with 8 bases between the two ends. The CDR3 sequence is CASSSTFYEQYF. The CDR3 DNA sequence: TGCGCCAGCAGCTCGACTTTTTACGAGCAGTACTTC.

The genes are TRBV5-4 and TRBJ2-3, with 14 bases matching TRBD2. V lost 3 bases to trimming and J lost 5 bases; unmatched junction nucleotides: 8. This CDR3 has 17 amino acids. From germline, CDR1 is SGHNT and CDR2 YYREEE (reference sequence). Here the CDR3 DNA reads TGTGCCAGCAGCTCCGGGACTAGCGGGAGTATAGGAGATACGCAGTATTTT. It codes for CASSSGTSGSIGDTQYF.

This clone appeared a few times. The chain combines TRBV5-6 with TRBJ2-3, with D perhaps TRBD2 (5 bases). Per germline, CDR1 SGHDT and CDR2 YYEEEE. This CDR3 has 14 residues. Trimming removed 4 bases from V and 6 bases from J, with 15 bases in between. The CDR3 region is CASSPGSWSDTQYF. The CDR3 DNA is TGTGCCAGCAGCCCGGGGTCCTGGTCGGATACGCAGTATTTT.

The V gene is TRBV27, the J gene TRBJ2-1; TRBD2 matches 15 bases. This CDR3 has 19 residues. The germline V gene has CDR1 MNHEY and CDR2 SMNVEV (reference sequence). V shed 5 bases, J shed 0 bases, and the junction held 8 bases outside the gene matches. This CDR3 is CASSLDGLAGGGSYNEQFF. In nucleotides, the CDR3 is TGTGCCAGCAGTCTAGATGGACTAGCGGGAGGGGGCTCCTACAATGAGCAGTTCTTC.

V gene TRBV9 combines with J gene TRBJ2-3; no definite D call. Trimming stripped 3 bases from V and 2 bases from J, with 10 bases between. Germline CDR1 is SGDLS and CDR2 is YYNGEE. The length of the CDR3 is 14 residues. DNA of the CDR3: TGTGCCAGCAGCGCCAACTCCTTCACAGATACGCAGTATTTT. Translating it yields CASSANSFTDTQYF. The complete variable domain, with remaining parts taken from reference TRBV9 and TRBJ2-3, reads DSGVTQTPKHLITATGQRVTLRCSPRSGDLSVYWYQQSLDQGLQFLIQYYNGEERAKGNILERFSAQQFPDLHSELNLSSLELGDSALYFCASSANSFTDTQYFGPGTRLTVL.